This T cell receptor beta chain was sequenced during a study of OX40 agonist ivuxolimab in advanced cancers. About the study: As their treatment, patients were administered ivuxolimab, an agonistic anti-OX40 (CD134) antibody.

Study-wide results and caveats: Fewer expanded clones were found on average in CD4+ than in CD8+ T cells.

Per the germline V gene, CDR1 is LGHNA and CDR2 is YNFKEQ. This CDR3 has 18 amino acids. Losses at the gene ends were 1 base for V and 0 bases for J; bases not matched to a gene: 3. Profiled with immunoSEQ multiplex PCR; TCRdb holds only in-frame clones, not every one. The profile shows roughly 71,000 clones, 84% of them singletons. As for this clone: Its antigen is undetermined.

The rearrangement uses TRBV4-2 and TRBJ2-2, with 12 bases that match TRBD2. This TCR derives from an adult with an advanced solid tumor such as melanoma, head and neck, liver or kidney cancer. This material consisted of CD4+ or CD8+ T cells sorted from blood, taken in a trial of the OX40 agonist ivuxolimab. CDR3 sequence (DNA): TGTGCCAGCAGCCAAGGGACTAGCGGGGCACCGAACACCGGGGAGCTGTTTTTT. This translates into CASSQGTSGAPNTGELFF.